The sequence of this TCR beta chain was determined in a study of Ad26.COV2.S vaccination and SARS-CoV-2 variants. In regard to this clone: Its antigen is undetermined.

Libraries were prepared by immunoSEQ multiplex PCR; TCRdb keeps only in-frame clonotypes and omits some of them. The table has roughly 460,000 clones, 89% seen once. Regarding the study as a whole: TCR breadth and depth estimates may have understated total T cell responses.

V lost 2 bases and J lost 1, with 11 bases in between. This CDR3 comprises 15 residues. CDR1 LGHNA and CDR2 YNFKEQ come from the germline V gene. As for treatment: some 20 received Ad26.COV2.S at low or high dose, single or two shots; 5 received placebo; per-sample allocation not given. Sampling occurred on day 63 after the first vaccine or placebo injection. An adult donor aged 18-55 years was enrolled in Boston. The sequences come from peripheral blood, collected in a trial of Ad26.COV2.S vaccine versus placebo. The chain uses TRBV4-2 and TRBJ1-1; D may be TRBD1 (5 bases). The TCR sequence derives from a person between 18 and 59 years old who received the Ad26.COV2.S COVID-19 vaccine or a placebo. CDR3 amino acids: CASSQPGTGNTEAFF. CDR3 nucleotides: TGTGCCAGCAGCCAACCTGGGACGGGGAACACTGAAGCTTTCTTT.